These T cell receptor beta chains were read from a single sample in a study of CD8 T cells in ankylosing spondylitis. TCRdb processed the 5' RACE reads anew with MiXCR; each CDR3 protein has one entry. This sample has roughly 190,000 distinct CDR3 sequences; around 13% occur once, and the top ten carry about 17%. The sample was blood, either unsorted or a sorted T cell fraction (not recorded which). All receptors derive from a male donor with ankylosing spondylitis or in good health (not recorded which). Each CDR3 is given with its conserved first and last residue. The order of the fields is J gene, clone size, D gene, V gene, CDR3 DNA, CDR3 protein. D genes are given only for firm matches. Size is stated for part of the rows, as once, few or many counts, or as a class when the clone is expanded.

J gene: TRBJ1-2; clone size: few; D gene: TRBD1; V gene: TRBV6-5; CDR3 DNA: TGTGCCAGCAAGTTTTCGACAGGGGGCTATGGCTACACCTTC; CDR3 protein: CASKFSTGGYGYTF
J gene: TRBJ2-5; clone size: few; D gene: TRBD2; V gene: TRBV6-1; CDR3 DNA: TGTGCCAGCAGTCTGACTAGCGGGACTATGGAGACCCAGTACTTC; CDR3 protein: CASSLTSGTMETQYF
J gene: TRBJ1-1; clone size: NA; D gene: NA; V gene: TRBV5-5; CDR3 DNA: TGTGCCAGCACCTTGCTAGAGAACACTGAAGCTTTCTTT; CDR3 protein: CASTLLENTEAFF
J gene: TRBJ2-3; clone size: few; D gene: TRBD2; V gene: TRBV12-3/TRBV12-4; CDR3 DNA: TGTGCCAGCAGTTTAGGCGGGGGGCCGTCCACAGATACGCAGTATTTT; CDR3 protein: CASSLGGGPSTDTQYF
J gene: TRBJ2-1; clone size: NA; D gene: TRBD2; V gene: TRBV4-1; CDR3 DNA: TGCGCCAGCAGCCAAGACGAAATAGCGGGAGGGTATGAGCAGTTCTTC; CDR3 protein: CASSQDEIAGGYEQFF
J gene: TRBJ2-2; clone size: few; D gene: NA; V gene: TRBV5-6; CDR3 DNA: TGTGCCAGCACCTCTCCCCCCTCCGCCGGGGCAATGAACACCGGGGAGCTGTTTTTT; CDR3 protein: CASTSPPSAGAMNTGELFF
J gene: TRBJ1-4; clone size: few; D gene: NA; V gene: TRBV7-9; CDR3 DNA: TGTGCCAGCAGCTCCGAGGACCGACAATGGAGACTGTTTTTT; CDR3 protein: CASSSEDRQWRLFF
J gene: TRBJ2-3; clone size: NA; D gene: NA; V gene: TRBV12-3/TRBV12-4; CDR3 DNA: TGTGCCAGCAGTCGGAGGTTGTCAGATACGCAGTATTTT; CDR3 protein: CASSRRLSDTQYF
J gene: TRBJ2-1; clone size: few; D gene: NA; V gene: TRBV27; CDR3 DNA: TGTGCCAACCCCCTAGACCCGGGATCCTTCTCCTACAATGAGCAGTTCTTC; CDR3 protein: CANPLDPGSFSYNEQFF
J gene: TRBJ2-2; clone size: NA; D gene: NA; V gene: TRBV27; CDR3 DNA: TGTGCCAGCAGTTCAGGGGCGGCGAACACCGGGGAGCTGTTTTTT; CDR3 protein: CASSSGAANTGELFF
J gene: TRBJ2-1; clone size: NA; D gene: TRBD2; V gene: TRBV4-2; CDR3 DNA: TGTGCCAGCAGCCATCCTGGCGGGACTAGCGGCGTACCCCCCTACAATGAGCAGTTCTTC; CDR3 protein: CASSHPGGTSGVPPYNEQFF
J gene: TRBJ1-2; clone size: NA; D gene: TRBD1; V gene: TRBV20-1; CDR3 DNA: TGCAGTGCTAGGGAGGGACAGGGCCCCTTTCGTATCGGCTATGGCTACACCTTC; CDR3 protein: CSAREGQGPFRIGYGYTF
J gene: TRBJ1-3; clone size: few; D gene: TRBD1; V gene: TRBV6-1; CDR3 DNA: TGTGCCAGCAGTGGCTGGACAGGGGGGAGCTCTGGAAACACCATATATTTT; CDR3 protein: CASSGWTGGSSGNTIYF